This is a list of T cell receptor beta chains from one sample in a study of identifying expanded T cells in peripheral blood. Using immunoSEQ multiplex PCR, the repertoire was profiled, and TCRdb retains in-frame clones only, with some absent. The data show some 120,000 clones, more than 75% seen once. Sequencing input: blood. Every receptor here comes from a person aged 18 to 75 in good health. Each CDR3 is given with its conserved first and last residue. The order of the fields is J gene, D gene, clone size, V gene, CDR3 protein, CDR3 DNA. D genes are given only for firm matches. Size is omitted from some rows. Given values are once, few, many or a class for expanded clones.

TRBJ2-3,TRBD2,-,TRBV7-9,CASSWTSGGRTDTQYF,TGTGCCAGCAGCTGGACTAGCGGGGGCCGCACAGATACGCAGTATTTT
TRBJ2-2,TRBD2,-,TRBV4-1,CASSQQYRVPGLAGGELFF,TGCGCCAGCAGCCAACAATATCGGGTACCGGGACTAGCTGGCGGGGAGCTGTTTTTT
TRBJ1-5,TRBD1,-,TRBV19,CASGTGGNQPQHF,TGTGCCTCCGGGACAGGGGGAAATCAGCCCCAGCATTTT
TRBJ2-1,-,-,TRBV9,CASSVEQYNTYNEQFF,TGTGCCAGCAGCGTAGAACAGTATAATACCTACAATGAGCAGTTCTTC
TRBJ1-1,-,-,TRBV30,CACSPKTMNTEAFF,TGTGCCTGCTCCCCAAAGACCATGAACACTGAAGCTTTCTTT
TRBJ2-1,TRBD2,once,TRBV11-2,CASSLRGGYNEQFF,TGTGCCAGCAGCTTGCGGGGGGGCTACAATGAGCAGTTCTTC
TRBJ2-1,TRBD2,-,TRBV19,CASSIFSGEYNEQFF,TGTGCCAGTAGTATCTTTAGCGGGGAGTACAATGAGCAGTTCTTC
TRBJ2-5,TRBD2,-,TRBV6-1,CASRVGGTVQETQYF,TGTGCCAGTAGAGTGGGGGGGACGGTTCAAGAGACCCAGTACTTC
TRBJ1-1,-,-,TRBV29-1,CSVVRGWTEAFF,TGCAGCGTTGTAAGGGGGTGGACTGAAGCTTTCTTT
TRBJ1-2,-,-,TRBV5-1,CASNIAGPGYYGYTF,TGCGCCAGCAACATAGCAGGACCGGGTTACTATGGCTACACCTTC
TRBJ2-5,-,-,TRBV7-9,CASLAGGQLQETQYF,TGTGCCAGCCTCGCCGGGGGACAGTTACAAGAGACCCAGTACTTC
TRBJ2-1,-,many,TRBV30,CAWSVGGQQFF,TGTGCCTGGAGTGTAGGGGGGCAGCAGTTCTTC
TRBJ2-3,TRBD2,-,TRBV7-2,CATRRGGTDTQYF,TGTGCGACCAGACGGGGGGGCACAGATACGCAGTATTTT
TRBJ1-2,-,-,TRBV7-2,CASSLDGGYYGYTF,TGTGCCAGCAGCTTAGATGGAGGATACTATGGCTACACCTTC
TRBJ2-1,-,-,TRBV29-1,CSVGIGSEQFF,TGCAGCGTTGGAATCGGCAGTGAGCAGTTCTTC
TRBJ1-1,-,-,TRBV5-1,CASSLGGGSTEAFF,TGCGCCAGCAGCTTGGGAGGAGGGAGTACTGAAGCTTTCTTT
TRBJ2-7,-,-,TRBV7-9,CASSPTPRGYEQYF,TGTGCCAGCAGCCCTACCCCAAGGGGCTACGAGCAGTACTTC
TRBJ2-3,TRBD2,-,TRBV19,CASSTPGGGAPRHTQYF,TGTGCCAGTAGTACCCCAGGCGGGGGGGCCCCCCGGCATACGCAGTATTTT
TRBJ2-1,TRBD1,-,TRBV12-5,CASGPPDRVMFGEQFF,TGTGCTAGTGGTCCCCCGGACAGGGTAATGTTCGGTGAGCAGTTCTTC
TRBJ1-1,-,-,TRBV10-3,CAISERDGDTEAFF,TGTGCCATCAGTGAGCGCGATGGGGACACTGAAGCTTTCTTT
TRBJ1-1,-,-,TRBV7-2,CASIRAEVPGNYEAFF,TGTGCCAGCATAAGAGCAGAAGTCCCGGGTAATTATGAAGCTTTCTTT
TRBJ1-3,-,-,TRBV5-1,CASSSGRVGGNTIYF,TGCGCCAGCAGCTCCGGCAGGGTGGGCGGAAACACCATATATTTT
TRBJ1-5,TRBD1,few,TRBV5-1,CASSRMPGQGDPGNQPQHF,TGCGCCAGCAGCCGAATGCCGGGACAGGGGGACCCTGGGAATCAGCCCCAGCATTTT
TRBJ1-6,-,-,TRBV9,CASSSRNSPLHF,TGTGCCAGCAGCTCACGCAATTCACCCCTCCACTTT
TRBJ2-4,-,few,TRBV19,CASSIEASAKNIQYF,TGTGCCAGTAGTATAGAGGCGTCGGCCAAAAACATTCAGTACTTC
TRBJ2-5,-,once,TRBV11-2,CASSLAPPGGNQETQYF,TGTGCCAGCAGCTTAGCCCCCCCAGGGGGGAACCAAGAGACCCAGTACTTC
TRBJ1-6,-,few,TRBV18,CASSPDTSSPLHF,TGTGCCAGCTCACCTGATACGAGTTCACCCCTCCACTTT
TRBJ2-1,-,-,TRBV15,CATSRGQATYNEQFF,TGTGCCACCAGCAGAGGACAGGCGACATACAATGAGCAGTTCTTC
TRBJ1-5,-,-,TRBV9,CASSVDDRRNQPQHF,TGTGCCAGCAGCGTAGACGACCGGCGCAATCAGCCCCAGCATTTT
TRBJ1-2,TRBD1,few,TRBV6-1,CASTGQNNGYTF,TGTGCCAGCACGGGACAGAACAATGGCTACACCTTC
TRBJ1-2,-,-,TRBV5-6,CASSRRGGPFYGYTF,TGTGCCAGCAGCCGAAGGGGGGGGCCTTTCTATGGCTACACCTTC
TRBJ1-3,TRBD1,-,TRBV11-1,CASSPGQTSSGNTIYF,TGTGCCAGCAGCCCGGGACAGACAAGCTCTGGAAACACCATATATTTT
TRBJ2-1,TRBD2,-,TRBV27,CASSLSGGASYNEQFF,TGTGCCAGCAGTTTAAGCGGGGGGGCTTCCTACAATGAGCAGTTCTTC
TRBJ1-1,-,-,TRBV6-5,CASKRGGSTEAFF,TGTGCCAGCAAGAGAGGGGGGAGCACTGAAGCTTTCTTT
TRBJ1-2,-,once,TRBV7-9,CASSLDIAYGYTF,TGTGCCAGCAGCTTAGATATAGCGTATGGCTACACCTTC
TRBJ2-5,-,-,TRBV2,CASKPWTAQETQYF,TGTGCCAGCAAGCCGTGGACAGCCCAAGAGACCCAGTACTTC
TRBJ1-6,TRBD1,-,TRBV18,CASSTRDRLYNSPLHF,TGTGCCAGCTCAACCCGGGACAGGCTATATAATTCACCCCTCCACTTT
TRBJ1-5,TRBD1,-,TRBV2,CASSEDQTGGQPQHF,TGTGCCAGCAGTGAAGACCAAACAGGGGGCCAGCCCCAGCATTTT
TRBJ2-5,-,once,TRBV10-3,CAISESGYQETQYF,TGTGCCATCAGTGAGTCAGGCTACCAAGAGACCCAGTACTTC
TRBJ1-5,-,few,TRBV28,CASSARGQWYSLNQPQHF,TGTGCCAGCAGTGCCAGAGGACAGTGGTACTCCCTTAATCAGCCCCAGCATTTT
TRBJ1-4,TRBD1,-,TRBV4-3,CASANRGPNEKLFF,TGCGCCAGCGCTAACAGGGGCCCTAATGAAAAACTGTTTTTT
TRBJ2-2,-,-,TRBV30,CAWSRGGGELFF,TGTGCCTGGAGTAGGGGCGGCGGGGAGCTGTTTTTT
TRBJ1-1,-,-,TRBV25-1,CASPGNGGTEAFF,TGTGCCAGCCCGGGTAACGGGGGGACTGAAGCTTTCTTT
TRBJ2-7,TRBD1,-,TRBV7-9,CASSLQGASYEQYF,TGTGCCAGCAGCCTGCAGGGGGCGAGCTACGAGCAGTACTTC
TRBJ1-4,-,-,TRBV30,CAWSKRGAEGEKLFF,TGTGCCTGGAGTAAGCGGGGGGCAGAAGGTGAAAAACTGTTTTTT
TRBJ1-2,-,once,TRBV18,CASSPPRRPFGYTF,TGTGCCAGCTCACCACCAAGGAGGCCTTTTGGCTACACCTTC
TRBJ2-5,TRBD1,-,TRBV18,CASSAPGQVQTQYF,TGTGCCAGCTCTGCTCCGGGACAGGTTCAGACCCAGTACTTC
TRBJ1-4,-,-,TRBV6-6,CASSSEEAANEKLFF,TGTGCCAGCAGTTCCGAGGAGGCGGCTAATGAAAAACTGTTTTTT
TRBJ1-1,-,once,TRBV2,CASRSVGRANTEAFF,TGTGCCAGCCGATCAGTAGGCAGGGCAAACACTGAAGCTTTCTTT
TRBJ2-1,-,-,TRBV10-3,CAISGTALEQFF,TGTGCCATCAGTGGGACAGCCTTGGAGCAGTTCTTC
TRBJ1-3,TRBD1,-,TRBV10-3,CATTRQGDGGNTIYF,TGTGCCACCACCCGACAGGGGGATGGTGGAAACACCATATATTTT
TRBJ2-5,-,-,TRBV15,CATSRDRGQQETQYF,TGTGCCACCAGCAGAGATCGGGGCCAACAAGAGACCCAGTACTTC
TRBJ1-1,-,-,TRBV5-6,CASSLAAGQTEAFF,TGTGCCAGCAGCTTGGCCGCCGGCCAGACTGAAGCTTTCTTT
TRBJ1-3,-,-,TRBV4-3,CAEGSRNTIYF,TGCGCCGAGGGTTCAAGAAACACCATATATTTT
TRBJ1-2,-,-,TRBV6-5,CASSYAGSGTGYTF,TGTGCCAGCAGTTACGCGGGCTCCGGCACGGGCTACACCTTC
TRBJ1-2,-,-,TRBV15,CATSRDSPSYGYTF,TGTGCCACCAGCAGGGACAGCCCATCCTATGGCTACACCTTC
TRBJ1-2,-,-,TRBV6-1,CASSEFLGPLRHGYTF,TGTGCCAGCAGTGAATTCCTAGGGCCCCTCCGCCATGGCTACACCTTC
TRBJ2-7,-,-,TRBV7-3,CASSSTDSYKQYF,TGTGCCAGCAGCTCGACAGATAGCTACAAGCAGTACTTC